The 22 T cell receptor beta chains below come from one sample, sequenced in a study of cytomegalovirus exposure and HLA in healthy donors (dated by TCRdb to about 2017). Libraries came from the immunoSEQ multiplex PCR assay. For the multiplex PCR, a mixture combining 60 forward primers for TCR Vbeta segments and 13 reverse primers for TCR Jbeta segments was used. What TCRdb holds here is the immuneACCESS table cut down to in-frame rearrangements. Part of the clones is not present; checked against another copy, under half of the missing clones reflect an unresolved V gene, and the others are unexplained. The sample table shows some 130,000 clones, and just over 75% are seen once. 1.8% of the sample is held by the ten biggest clonotypes. Sample: PBMCs. Every receptor here comes from a woman aged 45-65 years in good health and CMV-seronegative.

The chain uses TRBV5-1 and TRBJ1-2; D may be TRBD1 (6 bases). The CDR3 is made up of 16 amino acids. Germline-derived CDR1 and CDR2 are SGHRS and YFSETQ. V gave up 4 bases and J gave up 2 bases, with 18 bases separating them. The CDR3: CASSPTLAQGNYGYTF. As DNA, the CDR3 is TGCGCCAGCAGCCCTACACTGGCCCAGGGGAACTATGGCTACACCTTC.

V is TRBV7-2 and J is TRBJ2-3; 11 bases fit TRBD1. The CDR3 totals 15 residues. From germline, CDR1 is SGHTA and CDR2 FQGNSA. V was clipped by 5 bases and J by 3 bases; unmatched bases: 4. CDR3 protein: CASSRTGGKTDTQYF. The CDR3 nucleotides read TGTGCCAGCAGCCGGACAGGGGGCAAGACAGATACGCAGTATTTT.

The chain combines TRBV11-2 with TRBJ1-4; no definite D call. The CDR3 is 12 amino acids. The V end lost 6 bases, the J end lost 6 bases, and 8 bases lay between the germline ends. Germline CDR1 SGHAT, CDR2 FQNNGV. CDR3 sequence (DNA): TGTGCCAGCAGTCGTTCGGATGAAAAACTGTTTTTT. Its translation: CASSRSDEKLFF.

This chain joins TRBV4-1 and TRBJ2-3; TRBD1 agrees at 7 bases. The CDR3 sequence is 17 residues long. After removal of 0 bases from V and 0 bases from J, the junction contained 6 bases not matched to a gene. Germline CDR1 MGHRA, CDR2 YSYEKL. The CDR3 spells CASSQDGAGGSTDTQYF. The DNA of the CDR3 is TGCGCCAGCAGCCAAGATGGGGCAGGGGGAAGCACAGATACGCAGTATTTT.

The chain carries TRBV28 and TRBJ2-7; D remains unclear. The CDR3 is 14 amino acids. V was shortened by 4 bases and J by 5 bases, with 15 bases between the two germline ends. Germline V gene lookup returns CDR1 MDHEN and CDR2 SYDVKM. The CDR3 region is CASSSPTRPDEQYF. The CDR3 DNA reads TGTGCCAGCAGTTCGCCGACAAGACCAGACGAGCAGTACTTC. The variable domain in full, with the rest retrieved from reference TRBV28 and TRBJ2-7, is DVKVTQSSRYLVKRTGEKVFLECVQDMDHENMFWYRQDPGLGLRLIYFSYDVKMKEKGDIPEGYSVSREKKERFSLILESASTNQTSMYLCASSSPTRPDEQYFGPGTRLTVT.

The CDR3 is CAWRSGMNTEAFF. Written as DNA, the CDR3 is TGTGCCTGGAGGTCAGGGATGAACACTGAAGCTTTCTTT. The chain uses TRBV30 and TRBJ1-1; the D gene is possibly TRBD1 (5 bases). This CDR3 is 13 amino acids long. V was clipped by 3 bases and J by 0 bases, with 8 bases between them. Germline V gene data show CDR1 as GTSNPN and CDR2 as SVGIG (reference sequence). Together with reference TRBV30 and TRBJ1-1, the CDR3 gives the full variable domain: SQTIHQWPATLVQPVGSPLSLECTVEGTSNPNLYWYRQAAGRGLQLLFYSVGIGQISSEVPQNLSASRPQDRQFILSSKKLLLSDSGFYLCAWRSGMNTEAFFGQGTRLTVV.

V is TRBV6-1 and J is TRBJ1-5; D ambiguous. In germline, CDR1 is MNHNS, CDR2 SASEGT. The CDR3 is 15 residues long. The V end lost 0 bases, the J end lost 0 bases, and 6 bases lay between the germline ends. The CDR3 reads CASSEADYSNQPQHF. CDR3 nucleotides: TGTGCCAGCAGTGAAGCGGACTATAGCAATCAGCCCCAGCATTTT.

This chain joins TRBV5-4 and TRBJ2-3, with 9 bases that match TRBD1. The germline V gene encodes CDR1 SGHNT and CDR2 YYREEE (reference sequence). V dropped 3 bases and J dropped 0; count of bases not matched to a gene: 8. This CDR3 is 17 amino acids long. The CDR3 is CASSSTPGTGSTDTQYF. The CDR3 DNA reads as TGTGCCAGCAGCTCGACCCCCGGGACAGGGAGCACAGATACGCAGTATTTT.

J is TRBJ2-5 and V is TRBV13; 15 bases line up with TRBD2. This CDR3 comprises 16 residues. CDR1 PRHDT and CDR2 FYEKMQ come from the germline V gene (reference sequence). Trimming removed 5 bases from V and 4 bases from J; junction bases left unmatched: 5. The CDR3 DNA is TGTGCCAGCAGCATCGGACTAGCGGGAGGGGCAGAGACCCAGTACTTC. Translation: CASSIGLAGGAETQYF.

V usage is TRBV7-2 and J usage is TRBJ1-2; TRBD1 matches 9 bases. CDR1 is SGHTA, CDR2 FQGNSA, per germline. The length of the CDR3 is 15 residues. V was pared by 4 bases and J by 4 bases, with 7 bases of the junction left unmatched. For the CDR3, the DNA is TGTGCCAGCAGCTCATCCGGGACAGGGACCTATGGCTACACCTTC. The encoded protein is CASSSSGTGTYGYTF.

The chain has TRBV13 and TRBJ2-7, with 10 bases lining up with TRBD2. The germline CDR1 and CDR2 sequences are PRHDT and FYEKMQ (reference sequence). The CDR3 sequence is 15 residues long. V gave up 5 bases and J gave up 4 bases; unmatched junction bases: 8. For the CDR3, the DNA is TGTGCCAGCAGCCAAAGGCTAGCGGGAGCGTACGAGCAGTACTTC. The encoded protein is CASSQRLAGAYEQYF.

V is TRBV10-3 and J is TRBJ2-1, with 13 bases identical to TRBD2. In germline, CDR1 is ENHRY, CDR2 SYGVKD. This CDR3 is built from 14 residues. With 8 bases clipped from V and 7 bases from J, the junction kept 5 bases outside the gene matches. The CDR3 loop is CAIQGLAGVNEQFF. The CDR3 bases are TGTGCCATCCAAGGACTAGCGGGAGTAAATGAGCAGTTCTTC.

The J gene is TRBJ2-1, the V gene TRBV19; 10 nucleotides line up with TRBD1. The trim removed 3 bases at V and 10 bases at J, leaving 6 bases unmatched. Per the germline V gene, CDR1 is LNHDA and CDR2 is SQIVND (reference sequence). CDR3 length equals 14 residues. CDR3 sequence (DNA): TGTGCCAGTAGTATCGGGACAGGGGTCTACGAGCAGTTCTTC. Translated: CASSIGTGVYEQFF.

J is TRBJ2-1 and V is TRBV6-5, with 10 bases fitting TRBD2. Germline trimming cut 5 bases from V and 4 bases from J; bases unmatched to any gene: 2. The CDR3 sequence is 14 residues long. Germline lookup yields CDR1 MNHEY and CDR2 SVGAGI. CDR3: CASSGLADYNEQFF. In DNA, the CDR3 is TGTGCCAGCAGTGGACTAGCGGATTACAATGAGCAGTTCTTC.

This clone has only one observation. This rearrangement joins TRBV30 to TRBJ1-1, with a tentative D call TRBD1 (6 bases). The germline gives CDR1 GTSNPN, CDR2 SVGIG (reference sequence). The CDR3 has 13 amino acids. The V end lost 1 base, the J end lost 4 bases, and 10 bases lay between the germline ends. The CDR3 spells CAWSGQAVTEAFF. The CDR3 nucleotides are TGTGCCTGGAGTGGACAGGCGGTCACTGAAGCTTTCTTT.

This clone was detected once. V gene TRBV25-1 combines with J gene TRBJ2-7; 7 nucleotides match TRBD1. J lost 5 bases, V lost 6 bases, and 16 bases had no gene match. The germline V gene has CDR1 MGHDK and CDR2 SYGVNS. CDR3 size: 16 residues. CDR3 sequence: CASSEVRQGLFHEQYF. Written as DNA, the CDR3 is TGTGCCAGCAGCGAGGTCCGACAGGGCCTATTCCACGAGCAGTACTTC.

The chain employs TRBV7-2 and TRBJ2-6, with TRBD2 identical over 11 bases. CDR1 SGHTA and CDR2 FQGNSA come from the germline V gene. The CDR3 runs to 18 residues. The ends lost 3 bases at V and 3 bases at J; junction bases unmatched: 7. In DNA form, the CDR3 reads TGTGCCAGCAGCTTTACGCTAGCGGGAGGCGGTGGGGCCAACGTCCTGACTTTC. It yields the protein CASSFTLAGGGGANVLTF.

The chain combines TRBV25-1 with TRBJ1-2, with D hard to call. The CDR3 consists of 12 residues. The germline gives CDR1 MGHDK, CDR2 SYGVNS. The V gene lost 4 bases and the J gene lost 1 base, with 4 bases spanning the gap. CDR3 in DNA: TGTGCCAGCAGTGTTTATAACTATGGCTACACCTTC. Translating it yields CASSVYNYGYTF.

V gene TRBV12-5 combines with J gene TRBJ1-3; D unresolved. V was pared by 2 bases and J by 2 bases, with 7 bases between. Looked up from germline, CDR1 is LGHNT and CDR2 is FRNRAP. The CDR3 has 14 amino acids. The CDR3, as DNA: TGTGCTAGTGGTTTGCTGGGAGCTGGAAACACCATATATTTT. Its translation is CASGLLGAGNTIYF.

The chain joins TRBV28 to TRBJ2-7, with TRBD1 identical over 7 bases. This CDR3 comprises 14 residues. With V trimmed by 6 bases and J by 2 bases, 7 bases remained unmatched. Per germline, CDR1 MDHEN and CDR2 SYDVKM. In nucleotides, the CDR3 is TGTGCCAGCAGCCCGGACAGGCCTACCTACGAGCAGTACTTC. Translation: CASSPDRPTYEQYF.

This rearrangement joins TRBV4-3 to TRBJ2-3, with 11 nucleotides matching TRBD2. The CDR3 consists of 20 residues. The V and J ends lost 0 bases and 0 bases, in that order; junction bases with no gene match: 11. Germline values: CDR1 LGHNA, CDR2 YSLEER. Here the CDR3 DNA reads TGCGCCAGCAGCCAAGAACCAACCGGGACTAGCGGTATTAGCACAGATACGCAGTATTTT. Its protein product is CASSQEPTGTSGISTDTQYF.

This chain uses TRBV2 with TRBJ2-7, with 8 positions matching TRBD1. Germline V gene data show CDR1 as SNHLY and CDR2 as FYNNEI. The CDR3 spans 16 residues. The V segment lost 0 bases and the J segment 5 bases; nucleotides outside the gene matches: 9. Written as DNA, the CDR3 is TGTGCCAGCAGTGAAGCAAGAGGACAGGGAACAGACGAGCAGTACTTC. Translation gives CASSEARGQGTDEQYF.